Shown below are 11 T cell receptor beta chains from a single sample sequenced in a study of shared clonotypes between healthy human individuals. Clones were read by immunoSEQ multiplex PCR, and TCRdb kept only the in-frame ones, dropping some. The table lists about 1.5 million clones, under 99% of them singletons. The sequencing input was naive CD4+ T cells sorted from blood. Specified subset: CD45RA+ positively selected. These receptor sequences come from a man aged 25 to 45 in good health.

This clone appeared a single time. This sample also contains other DNA sequences that code for the same CDR3. The chain carries TRBV2 and TRBJ2-5; D gene unclear. Germline CDR1 SNHLY, CDR2 FYNNEI. The ends were cut back, 4 bases at V and 4 bases at J, with 7 bases in the middle. CDR3 size: 12 residues. Here the CDR3 DNA reads TGTGCCAGCAGTGGAGGTTCAGAGACCCAGTACTTC. Translating gives CASSGGSETQYF.

The chain recombines TRBV9 with TRBJ1-2; possibly TRBD1 for D (6 bases). Trimming took 6 bases from V and 4 from J, leaving 22 bases between them. The CDR3 length is 16 residues. Germline CDR1 and CDR2: SGDLS and YYNGEE. This CDR3 reads CASTTNHRVSPYGYTF. CDR3 bases: TGTGCCAGCACGACAAATCACAGGGTCAGCCCCTATGGCTACACCTTC.

V is TRBV4-3 and J is TRBJ2-3; 7 bases fit TRBD2. The CDR3 length is 16 residues. Germline V gives CDR1 LGHNA, CDR2 YSLEER. The ends lost 1 base at V and 5 bases at J; junction bases unmatched: 9. CDR3: CASSQGIAGVGDTQYF. For the CDR3, the DNA is TGCGCCAGCAGCCAAGGGATTGCGGGAGTGGGAGATACGCAGTATTTT.

The V gene is TRBV27, the J gene TRBJ2-2; the match to TRBD2 covers 7 bases. Losses at the gene ends were 6 bases for V and 0 bases for J; bases not matched to a gene: 4. The CDR3 has 15 residues. From germline, CDR1 is MNHEY and CDR2 SMNVEV (reference sequence). DNA for the CDR3: TGTGCCAGCAGCACCGGGACTACGAACACCGGGGAGCTGTTTTTT. This codes for CASSTGTTNTGELFF.

The V gene is TRBV12-5, the J gene TRBJ1-1; D unclear. This CDR3 is built from 13 residues. Germline CDR1 LGHNT, CDR2 FRNRAP. V shed 9 bases and J shed 3 bases, with 14 bases lying between them. This CDR3 reads CASRPDGDTEAFF. The CDR3 bases are TGTGCTAGCAGACCAGATGGGGACACTGAAGCTTTCTTT.

The J gene is TRBJ2-5, the V gene TRBV10-3; D unresolved. Germline loops: CDR1 ENHRY, CDR2 SYGVKD. V lost 10 bases, J lost 5 bases, and 17 bases lay in between. The CDR3 extends over 13 amino acids. The CDR3 sequence: CATSRTPEETQYF. The DNA for the CDR3 is TGTGCCACCTCTAGAACCCCTGAGGAGACCCAGTACTTC.

Only one count was recorded for this clone. The V call is TRBV5-1, the J call TRBJ2-5; D possibly corresponds to TRBD2 (6 bases). The CDR3 spans 15 residues. The V gene lost 2 bases and the J gene lost 4 bases, with 15 bases spanning the gap. Germline V lookup: CDR1 SGHRS, CDR2 YFSETQ. Here the CDR3 reads CASSFEMRGGETQYF. CDR3 nucleotide sequence: TGCGCCAGCAGCTTTGAGATGAGGGGAGGAGAGACCCAGTACTTC. Complete variable domain (other parts from reference TRBV5-1 and TRBJ2-5): KAGVTQTPRYLIKTRGQQVTLSCSPISGHRSVSWYQQTPGQGLQFLFEYFSETQRNKGNFPGRFSGRQFSNSRSEMNVSTLELGDSALYLCASSFEMRGGETQYFGPGTRLLVL.

The chain uses TRBV9 and TRBJ2-3; TRBD2 is a possible D gene (6 bases). The ends were cut back, 4 bases at V and 0 bases at J, with 21 bases in the middle. Germline loops: CDR1 SGDLS, CDR2 YYNGEE. This CDR3 is 18 amino acids long. This chain's CDR3 is CASSPSRGGAGSTDTQYF. The CDR3 DNA reads as TGTGCCAGCAGCCCAAGTAGGGGAGGCGCGGGGAGCACAGATACGCAGTATTTT.

The V and J genes are TRBV11-2 and TRBJ2-6; D is perhaps TRBD1 (6 bases). The CDR3 spans 19 residues. V was trimmed by 5 bases and J by 1 base, leaving 21 bases between them. Germline V gives CDR1 SGHAT, CDR2 FQNNGV. CDR3 sequence (DNA): TGTGCCAGCAGCCCCGTCTTAGGGGGTAGGATTTCTGGGGCCAACGTCCTGACTTTC. Protein: CASSPVLGGRISGANVLTF.

The chain has TRBV29-1 and TRBJ2-1, with a possible D match to TRBD2 (5 bases). Germline V gene lookup returns CDR1 SQVTM and CDR2 ANQGSEA. The CDR3 sequence is 14 residues long. The germline V and J ends were trimmed by 3 bases and 4 bases, with 13 bases remaining between them. The CDR3 DNA reads as TGCAGCGTTGATGAGTCTAGCCGGTACAATGAGCAGTTCTTC. Encoded protein: CSVDESSRYNEQFF.

V gene TRBV7-9 combines with J gene TRBJ2-7; D is unresolved. V dropped 1 base and J dropped 2 bases, with 9 bases sitting between them. CDR1 and CDR2 (germline): SEHNR, FQNEAQ (reference sequence). The CDR3 runs to 14 residues. CDR3 sequence (DNA): TGTGCCAGCAGCTTAGTTTCCCAGACCTACGAGCAGTACTTC. Residues: CASSLVSQTYEQYF.